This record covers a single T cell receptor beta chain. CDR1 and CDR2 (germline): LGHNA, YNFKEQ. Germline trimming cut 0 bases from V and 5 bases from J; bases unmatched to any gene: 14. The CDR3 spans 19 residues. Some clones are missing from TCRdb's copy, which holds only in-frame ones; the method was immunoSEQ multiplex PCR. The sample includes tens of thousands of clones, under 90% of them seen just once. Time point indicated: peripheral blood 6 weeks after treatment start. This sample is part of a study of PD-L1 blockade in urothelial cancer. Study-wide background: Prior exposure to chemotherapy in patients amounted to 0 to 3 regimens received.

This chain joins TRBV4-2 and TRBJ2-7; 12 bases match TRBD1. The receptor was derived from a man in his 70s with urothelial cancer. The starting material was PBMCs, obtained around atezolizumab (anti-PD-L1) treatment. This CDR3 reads CASSQDLRDRGHSGNEQYF. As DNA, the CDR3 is TGTGCCAGCAGCCAAGACCTTCGGGACAGGGGGCACTCGGGGAACGAGCAGTACTTC.